The 32 T cell receptor beta chains given below trace back to one sample, sequenced in a study of T cell repertoires in cytomegalovirus infection. For these TCRs, the target antigens are not known. TCRdb itself ran the reads through MiXCR, one entry per CDR3 protein. This sample has about 700,000 distinct CDR3 sequences, with about 30% found just once. The source material was cultured PBMCs, sampled from culture after CMV antigen stimulation. The receptors originated from a human donor in good health (CMV status not recorded). Some clones in this sample may be carry-over from other donors' samples.

The sample holds many counts of this clonotype. J is TRBJ1-5 and V is TRBV7-2; the match to TRBD1 covers 10 bases. CDR1 is SGHTA, CDR2 FQGNSA, per germline. V was pared by 3 bases and J by 7 bases, with 6 bases of the junction left unmatched. The CDR3 contains 15 residues. The CDR3 DNA follows: TGTGCCAGCAGCTTGGACAGGGGGGTAGAACAGCCCCAGCATTTT. Translation gives CASSLDRGVEQPQHF.

In its sample, this clonotype was seen many times. V is TRBV7-8 and J is TRBJ1-1; D not resolved. This CDR3 region has 13 residues. V gave up 5 bases and J gave up 4 bases, with 11 bases separating them. The germline V gene encodes CDR1 SGHVS and CDR2 FQNEAQ. The CDR3 bases are TGTGCCAGCAGCCCCGCCCAAGGCACTGAAGCTTTCTTT. It translates to CASSPAQGTEAFF.

The genes are TRBV18 and TRBJ2-1, with 10 bases aligning to TRBD2. This CDR3 has 15 amino acids. Germline V gives CDR1 KGHSH, CDR2 LQKENI. The junction had 5 bases not matched to a gene; V was cut back by 4 bases and J by 5 bases. As DNA, the CDR3 is TGTGCCAGCTCACTTCTAGCGGGGGCGGACAATGAGCAGTTCTTC. Its translation: CASSLLAGADNEQFF.

This clonotype was observed many times. The chain recombines TRBV7-2 with TRBJ2-3, with D perhaps given as TRBD1 or TRBD2 (6 bases each). The germline V and J ends were trimmed by 5 bases and 0 bases, with 12 bases remaining between them. This CDR3 region has 15 residues. CDR1 and CDR2 from the germline V gene are SGHTA and FQGNSA. Here the CDR3 reads CASSDRGRSTDTQYF. The CDR3 bases are TGTGCCAGCAGCGACCGGGGGCGCAGCACAGATACGCAGTATTTT.

In its sample, this clonotype was seen a few times. This sequence joins TRBV7-9 and TRBJ1-1; no firm D call. CDR3 length equals 13 residues. With 2 bases removed from V and 3 bases from J, the gap between germline ends came to 7 bases. Germline CDR1 SEHNR, CDR2 FQNEAQ (reference sequence). CDR3 region: CASSLWGHTEAFF. CDR3 nucleotide sequence: TGTGCCAGCAGCTTATGGGGTCACACTGAAGCTTTCTTT.

J is TRBJ2-3 and V is TRBV27, with 10 bases fitting TRBD2. CDR1 MNHEY and CDR2 SMNVEV come from the germline V gene (reference sequence). Trimming cost V 5 bases and J 0 bases; bases outside gene matches: 11. The CDR3 has 18 amino acids. The chain's CDR3 is CASSPLGAGGRSTDTQYF. CDR3 coding DNA: TGTGCCAGCAGTCCCCTGGGAGCGGGGGGGCGCAGCACAGATACGCAGTATTTT.

The chain employs TRBV2 and TRBJ1-1; TRBD1 is a possible D gene (5 bases). Germline V CDR1 and CDR2: SNHLY, FYNNEI. V was cut by 10 bases and J by 4 bases, with 16 bases left in between. This CDR3 contains 13 residues. CDR3 nucleotide sequence: TGTGCCACCACGGGGGGGGAGGGCACTGAAGCTTTCTTT. Protein sequence: CATTGGEGTEAFF.

The chain uses TRBV2 and TRBJ2-1; no firm D call. The CDR3 runs to 13 residues. CDR1 SNHLY and CDR2 FYNNEI come from the germline V gene. V was pared by 3 bases and J by 8 bases, with 11 bases between. The CDR3 DNA follows: TGTGCCAGCAGTGAGGCCGGGCCGCATGAGCAGTTCTTC. Translating it yields CASSEAGPHEQFF.

This clonotype was picked up a small number of times. This sequence joins TRBV30 and TRBJ2-7, with D possibly TRBD2 on 6 matching bases. Germline V gene data show CDR1 as GTSNPN and CDR2 as SVGIG (reference sequence). V lost 3 bases, J lost 5 bases, and 14 bases lay in between. CDR3 length equals 13 residues. Here the CDR3 reads CAWSLGSGDEQYF. The CDR3 region has the DNA TGTGCCTGGAGCCTCGGGAGTGGTGACGAGCAGTACTTC.

The CDR3, as DNA: TGTGCCAGCAGTGAAGTTTCATCGCGTTCACCCCTCCACTTT. Its translation is CASSEVSSRSPLHF. The chain links TRBV6-1 to TRBJ1-6; no firm D call. The germline V gene has CDR1 MNHNS and CDR2 SASEGT. V was trimmed by 1 base and J by 9 bases, leaving 10 bases between them. The CDR3 has 14 amino acids.

In this sample, this clonotype turned up a few times. This chain uses TRBV7-9 with TRBJ2-7, with 10 bases identical to TRBD1. V shed 5 bases and J 6 bases; nucleotides not matched to a gene: 4. Germline V lookup: CDR1 SEHNR, CDR2 FQNEAQ (reference sequence). CDR3 length: 13 amino acids. CDR3 sequence: CASSGTGVGEQYF. CDR3 DNA: TGTGCCAGCAGCGGGACAGGGGTGGGCGAGCAGTACTTC.

In regard to this clonotype: A read error is possible here, since a much larger clone lies one base away. The V gene is TRBV6-2 or TRBV6-3, the J gene TRBJ2-5; D may be TRBD2 (6 bases). Trimming stripped 6 bases from V and 2 bases from J, with 10 bases between. Germline V gene sequence: CDR1 MNHEY, CDR2 SVGEGT. The length of the CDR3 is 13 residues. The CDR3 sequence is CASSVAEQETQYF. Written as DNA, the CDR3 is TGTGCCAGCAGCGTAGCGGAGCAAGAGACCCAGTACTTC.

The chain is built from TRBV18 and TRBJ1-1; TRBD1 agrees at 7 bases. The germline CDR1 and CDR2 sequences are KGHSH and LQKENI. This CDR3 is 16 amino acids long. The junction had 7 bases not matched to a gene; V was cut back by 3 bases and J by 0 bases. CDR3 amino acids: CASSPPGTAMNTEAFF. In DNA form, the CDR3 reads TGTGCCAGCTCACCGCCCGGGACAGCCATGAACACTGAAGCTTTCTTT.

This clonotype was picked up a small number of times. This chain links TRBV7-2 with TRBJ2-7, with TRBD2 matching over 9 bases. Germline V gene lookup returns CDR1 SGHTA and CDR2 FQGNSA. The CDR3 is 15 amino acids. The V gene end was trimmed by 7 bases and the J gene end by 3 bases; junction bases not matched to a gene: 10. The CDR3 sequence: CASTSTSGPYYEQYF. The CDR3 DNA is TGTGCCAGCACCTCTACTAGCGGGCCTTACTACGAGCAGTACTTC. Looking up the rest from reference TRBV7-2 and TRBJ2-7 gives the full variable domain: GAGVSQSPSNKVTEKGKDVELRCDPISGHTALYWYRQSLGQGLEFLIYFQGNSAPDKSGLPSDRFSAERTGGSVSTLTIQRTQQEDSAVYLCASTSTSGPYYEQYFGPGTRLTVT.

The chain combines TRBV7-9 with TRBJ2-5, with TRBD2 as a possible D gene (6 bases). Trimming pared 4 bases from V and 6 bases from J, leaving 18 bases between. CDR1 SEHNR and CDR2 FQNEAQ come from the germline V gene (reference sequence). This CDR3 is 15 amino acids long. This CDR3 is CASSSTVAAGKTQYF. For the CDR3, the DNA is TGTGCCAGCAGCTCGACCGTAGCGGCTGGTAAGACCCAGTACTTC.

This clonotype was observed a few times. J is TRBJ2-7 and V is TRBV11-2; D is possibly TRBD1 (6 bases). V was trimmed by 3 bases and J by 0 bases, leaving 9 bases between them. Per the germline V gene, CDR1 is SGHAT and CDR2 is FQNNGV. The CDR3 sequence is 14 residues long. The CDR3 is CASSFWGPSYEQYF. In nucleotides, the CDR3 is TGTGCCAGCAGCTTTTGGGGGCCCTCCTACGAGCAGTACTTC.

V is TRBV6-5 and J is TRBJ2-2; 7 bases agree with TRBD2. With V trimmed by 4 bases and J by 4 bases, 9 bases remained unmatched. Germline lookup yields CDR1 MNHEY and CDR2 SVGAGI. The CDR3 loop spans 16 amino acids. The CDR3 reads CASSLSGGRSTGELFF. The CDR3 DNA follows: TGTGCCAGCAGTTTGTCCGGCGGGAGAAGCACCGGGGAGCTGTTTTTT.

This clonotype was detected a few times. The chain is built from TRBV28 and TRBJ2-7, with no clear D. The CDR3 spans 13 residues. CDR1 and CDR2 (germline): MDHEN, SYDVKM. V lost 10 bases, J lost 3 bases, and 16 bases lay in between. DNA of the CDR3: TGTGCCAATCCCCTCGACAAATACTACGAGCAGTACTTC. Its protein product is CANPLDKYYEQYF.

The V call is TRBV11-2, the J call TRBJ2-5; TRBD2 matches at 14 bases. CDR3 size: 17 residues. Trimming at V came to 1 base and at J to 5 bases, leaving 6 bases not matched to a gene. The V gene's germline CDR1 is SGHAT and CDR2 FQNNGV. Written as DNA, the CDR3 is TGTGCCAGCAGCTTAGGGGGGACTAGCGGGAGTTTGGAGACCCAGTACTTC. Its translation is CASSLGGTSGSLETQYF.

This clonotype was recorded at least ten times. The chain couples TRBV7-2 to TRBJ2-7, with D perhaps TRBD1 (6 bases). This CDR3 is built from 13 residues. Between the trimmed V and J ends, which lost 3 bases and 4 bases, there was a span of 10 bases. Per germline, CDR1 SGHTA and CDR2 FQGNSA. CDR3 residues: CASSLVRGYEQYF. The CDR3 DNA reads as TGTGCCAGCAGCTTGGTCAGGGGTTACGAGCAGTACTTC.

The gene calls are TRBV7-9 and TRBJ2-2, with D uncertain. Trimming left V 10 bases short and J 8 bases short, with 11 bases between. In germline, CDR1 is SEHNR, CDR2 FQNEAQ (reference sequence). The CDR3 totals 11 residues. As DNA, the CDR3 is TGTGCCACCTTCTTGGGAGGGGAGCTGTTTTTT. This encodes CATFLGGELFF.

The chain links TRBV20-1 to TRBJ2-6, with 8 positions matching TRBD1. The V and J ends lost 5 bases and 0 bases, in that order; junction bases with no gene match: 6. The CDR3 length is 16 residues. Germline V CDR1 and CDR2: DFQATT, SNEGSKA (reference sequence). The CDR3 sequence: CSAGTGGISGANVLTF. The CDR3 DNA reads as TGCAGTGCTGGGACAGGAGGAATCTCTGGGGCCAACGTCCTGACTTTC.

This rearrangement joins TRBV20-1 to TRBJ2-6; D not certain. CDR3 length: 15 residues. Germline CDR1 reads DFQATT; CDR2 reads SNEGSKA (reference sequence). Trimming cost V 1 base and J 2 bases, with 9 bases left between them. The CDR3 DNA reads TGCAGTGCTAGAGTGGGCGGCACTGGGGCCAACGTCCTGACTTTC. It codes for CSARVGGTGANVLTF.

This clonotype has a count of ten or more. The chain employs TRBV7-2 and TRBJ2-3, with D hard to call. This CDR3 is built from 16 residues. The germline CDR1 and CDR2 sequences are SGHTA and FQGNSA. Trimming shortened V by 0 bases and J by 7 bases, and 17 bases separated the two germline ends. The DNA for the CDR3 is TGTGCCAGCAGCTTAGCCGGCTCCCTCCCACCGAATACGCAGTATTTT. Its translation: CASSLAGSLPPNTQYF.

This clonotype turned up a few times. The CDR3 is CASSLHRVVYEQYF. CDR3 nucleotides: TGTGCCAGCAGCTTACATAGGGTAGTGTACGAGCAGTACTTC. V usage is TRBV7-8 and J usage is TRBJ2-7; D unclear. Trimming removed 2 bases from V and 4 bases from J, with 12 bases in between. The length of the CDR3 is 14 residues. Germline lookup yields CDR1 SGHVS and CDR2 FQNEAQ.

The V and J genes are TRBV4-3 and TRBJ2-5; D tentatively reads TRBD1 or TRBD2 (6 bases each). This CDR3 region has 15 residues. The germline V and J ends were trimmed by 1 base and 4 bases, with 13 bases remaining between them. Germline V gives CDR1 LGHNA, CDR2 YSLEER. CDR3 residues: CASSQGLGGGETQYF. In DNA form, the CDR3 reads TGCGCCAGCAGCCAAGGACTAGGGGGAGGAGAGACCCAGTACTTC.

This clonotype was detected a few times. The V call is TRBV27, the J call TRBJ2-7; 8 bases agree with TRBD1. CDR1 is MNHEY and CDR2 is SMNVEV in the germline V gene (reference sequence). The ends lost 3 bases at V and 6 bases at J; junction bases unmatched: 7. The CDR3 consists of 14 residues. As DNA, the CDR3 is TGTGCCAGCAGTTTGAGGCAGGGGGCGACCGAGCAGTACTTC. This gives the protein CASSLRQGATEQYF.

The V and J genes are TRBV6-5 and TRBJ2-5; D possibly corresponds to TRBD1 (5 bases). Per germline, CDR1 MNHEY and CDR2 SVGAGI. The V and J ends lost 5 bases and 4 bases respectively, with 11 bases between them. The CDR3 has 13 amino acids. The chain's CDR3 is CASSRQPGETQYF. CDR3 DNA sequence: TGTGCCAGCAGTCGACAGCCGGGAGAGACCCAGTACTTC.

The rearrangement uses TRBV4-1 and TRBJ1-2; 9 bases map to TRBD1. This CDR3 spans 15 amino acids. From germline, CDR1 is MGHRA and CDR2 YSYEKL. After removal of 4 bases from V and 4 bases from J, the junction contained 7 bases not matched to a gene. The DNA of the CDR3 is TGCGCCAGCAGCCGAGGGACAGGGAGCGGCTATGGCTACACCTTC. It encodes CASSRGTGSGYGYTF.

The rearrangement joins TRBV28 to TRBJ1-2; D remains ambiguous. Per germline, CDR1 MDHEN and CDR2 SYDVKM. V was trimmed by 7 bases and J by 1 base, leaving 19 bases between them. The CDR3 totals 16 residues. The DNA for the CDR3 is TGTGCCAGCACCACCTCGTGGGGAACCCTTAACTATGGCTACACCTTC. It specifies CASTTSWGTLNYGYTF.

The chain is built from TRBV7-2 and TRBJ2-1, with TRBD2 matching 7 bases. This CDR3 has 16 residues. Germline V lookup: CDR1 SGHTA, CDR2 FQGNSA. V gave up 5 bases and J gave up 8 bases; unmatched junction bases: 15. CDR3 nucleotide sequence: TGTGCCAGCAGCCGCACCCTCGCGGGAGTGTTTGATGAGCAGTTCTTC. Amino acids: CASSRTLAGVFDEQFF.

The table lists this clonotype with a few counts. The chain combines TRBV7-6 with TRBJ2-5; D call uncertain. Trimming cost V 5 bases and J 4 bases, with 8 bases left between them. CDR3 size: 12 residues. Germline V lookup: CDR1 SGHVS, CDR2 FNYEAQ. The CDR3 spells CASSKSGETQYF. In nucleotides, the CDR3 is TGTGCCAGCAGCAAGAGTGGAGAGACCCAGTACTTC.